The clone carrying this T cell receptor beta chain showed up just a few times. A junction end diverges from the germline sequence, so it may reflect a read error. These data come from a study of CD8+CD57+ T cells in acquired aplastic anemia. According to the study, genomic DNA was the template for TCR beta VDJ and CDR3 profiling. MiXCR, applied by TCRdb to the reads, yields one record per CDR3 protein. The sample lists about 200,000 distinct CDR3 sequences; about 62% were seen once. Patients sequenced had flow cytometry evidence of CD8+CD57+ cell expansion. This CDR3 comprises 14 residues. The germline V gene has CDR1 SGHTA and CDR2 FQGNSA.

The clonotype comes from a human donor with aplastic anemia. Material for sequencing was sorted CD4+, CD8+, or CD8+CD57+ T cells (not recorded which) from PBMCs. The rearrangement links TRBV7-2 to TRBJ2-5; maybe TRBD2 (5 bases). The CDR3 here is CASSLALREETQYF. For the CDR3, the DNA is TGTGCTAGCAGCTTAGCGCTGAGGGAAGAGACCCAGTACTTC.